This T cell receptor (beta chain) was documented in a study of OX40 agonist ivuxolimab in advanced cancers. As for the study in general: Patients receiving dose escalation had hepatocellular carcinoma, melanoma, renal cell or head and neck cancer. Past anti-PD-1, anti-PD-L1 or anti-CTLA-4 therapy was accepted, and roughly 40% had received some. In three patients, partial responses were observed, one with hepatocellular carcinoma and two with cutaneous melanoma.

Overall study results and limits: Blood T cells, both CD4+ and CD8+, expanded clonally by week 6 at 0.1 to 3.0 mg/kg.

Note on this clone: Its target is not known.

CDR3 size: 18 residues. CDR1 is SGHTA, CDR2 FQGNSA, per germline. The V and J ends lost 2 bases and 0 bases respectively, with 20 bases between them. Libraries were prepared by immunoSEQ multiplex PCR; TCRdb keeps only in-frame clonotypes and omits some of them. The sample lists about 94,000 clones, roughly 84% occurring once. The rearrangement uses TRBV7-2 and TRBJ2-7; D gene unclear. The clonotype was recovered from an adult with an advanced solid tumor such as melanoma, head and neck, liver or kidney cancer. The sequencing used CD4+ or CD8+ T cells sorted from blood, collected in a trial of the OX40 agonist ivuxolimab. This CDR3 reads CASSLIAVRTVSSYEQYF. In DNA form, the CDR3 reads TGTGCCAGCAGCTTAATCGCTGTGAGGACGGTGAGCTCCTACGAGCAGTACTTC.